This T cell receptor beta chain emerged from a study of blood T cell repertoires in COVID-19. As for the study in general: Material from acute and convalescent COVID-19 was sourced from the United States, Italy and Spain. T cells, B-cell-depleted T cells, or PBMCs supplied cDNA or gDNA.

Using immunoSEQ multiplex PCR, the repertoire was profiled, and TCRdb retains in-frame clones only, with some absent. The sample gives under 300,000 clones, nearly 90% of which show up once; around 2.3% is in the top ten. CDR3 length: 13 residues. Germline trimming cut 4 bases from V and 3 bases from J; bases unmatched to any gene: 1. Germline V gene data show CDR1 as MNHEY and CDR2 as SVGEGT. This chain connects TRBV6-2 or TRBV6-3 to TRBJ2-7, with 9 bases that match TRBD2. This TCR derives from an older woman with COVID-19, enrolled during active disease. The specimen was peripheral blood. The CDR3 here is CASSSSGVYEQYF. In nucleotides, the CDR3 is TGTGCCAGCAGTTCTAGCGGGGTCTACGAGCAGTACTTC.